Reported below is one TCR beta chain. There is no known antigen for this receptor. The record has no base qualities; no much larger clone is one base away. The method was PCR. The data were produced on an Illumina HiSeq 2500. Molecular barcoding was employed in the preparation of TCR libraries, with unique molecular identifiers being used to normalize TCRbeta repertoire quantification. The raw public data were reprocessed by TCRdb itself: fastp quality trimming at Q25, MiXCR clonotype calling, in-frame beta chains only. Each entry is one CDR3 protein sequence, shown with its most common DNA and genes. This sample has approximately 88,000 distinct CDR3 sequences in its table, and 12% of those were observed once. More than 11% of the sample goes to the ten largest clones. The entry originates in a study of T-cell reconstitution after alpha-beta-depleted transplantation in children (dated by TCRdb to 2016 to 2018). About the full investigation: Using TCR repertoire profiling, the study followed T-cell immune reconstitution in a quantitative way in children after TCRalphabeta/CD19-depleted allogeneic hematopoietic cell transplantation.

The germline V gene sets CDR1 to SGHTS and CDR2 to YDEGEE. From cysteine to phenylalanine, the CDR3 is 17 amino acids long. Solely the CDR3 DNA is kept, with 51 bases framed from the first base. The trim is 3 bases for V and 5 bases for J, with a gap of 23 bases between the germline ends. This chain is built from TRBV5-8 and TRBJ1-1; no confident D gene assignment can be made. This specimen consisted of PBMCs from the stem cell graft donor, obtained from the stem cell graft. This TCR derives from a human donor who donated a stem cell graft to a child with inherited bone marrow failure. The encoded CDR3 is CASSSEWGERARTEAFF. The DNA reads TGTGCCAGCAGCTCGGAGTGGGGAGAGAGGGCGAGGACTGAAGCTTTCTTT.